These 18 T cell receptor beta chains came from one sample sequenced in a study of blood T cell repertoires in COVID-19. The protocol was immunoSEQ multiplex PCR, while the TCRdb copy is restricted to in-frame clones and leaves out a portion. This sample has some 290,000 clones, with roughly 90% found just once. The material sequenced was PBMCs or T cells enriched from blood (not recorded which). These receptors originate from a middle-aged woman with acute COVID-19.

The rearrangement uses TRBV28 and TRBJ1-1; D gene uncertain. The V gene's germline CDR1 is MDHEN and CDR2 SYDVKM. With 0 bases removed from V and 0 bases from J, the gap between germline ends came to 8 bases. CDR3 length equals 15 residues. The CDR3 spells CASSLWLALNTEAFF. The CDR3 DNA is TGTGCCAGCAGTTTATGGCTAGCACTGAACACTGAAGCTTTCTTT.

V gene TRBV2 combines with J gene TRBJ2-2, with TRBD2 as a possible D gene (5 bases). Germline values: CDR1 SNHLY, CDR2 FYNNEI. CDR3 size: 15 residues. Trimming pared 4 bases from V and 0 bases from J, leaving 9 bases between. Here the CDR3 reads CASSAWRANTGELFF. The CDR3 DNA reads TGTGCCAGCAGTGCTTGGCGGGCGAACACCGGGGAGCTGTTTTTT.

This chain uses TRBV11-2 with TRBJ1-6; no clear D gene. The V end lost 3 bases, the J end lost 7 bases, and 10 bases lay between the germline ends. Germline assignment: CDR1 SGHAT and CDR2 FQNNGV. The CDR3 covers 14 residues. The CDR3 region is CASSFGRENSPLHF. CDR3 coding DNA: TGTGCCAGCAGCTTTGGTAGAGAAAATTCACCCCTCCACTTT.

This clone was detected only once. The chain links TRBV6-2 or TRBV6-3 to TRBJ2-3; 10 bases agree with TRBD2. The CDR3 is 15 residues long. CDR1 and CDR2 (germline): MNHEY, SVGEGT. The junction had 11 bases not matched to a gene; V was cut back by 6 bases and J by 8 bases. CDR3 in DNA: TGTGCCAGCAGCGCCGCTAGCGGGAGACGCGGTACGCAGTATTTT. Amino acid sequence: CASSAASGRRGTQYF.

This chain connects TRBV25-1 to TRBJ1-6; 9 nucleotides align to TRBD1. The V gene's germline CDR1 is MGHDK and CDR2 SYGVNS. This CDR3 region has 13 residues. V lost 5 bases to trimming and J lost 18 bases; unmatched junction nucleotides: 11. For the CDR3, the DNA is TGTGCCAGCAGTCGACAGGGGGGGATCGGTACCCACTTT. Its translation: CASSRQGGIGTHF.

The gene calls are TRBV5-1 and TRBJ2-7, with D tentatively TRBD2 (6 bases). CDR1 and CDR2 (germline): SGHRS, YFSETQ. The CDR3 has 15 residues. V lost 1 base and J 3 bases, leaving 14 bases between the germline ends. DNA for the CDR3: TGCGCCAGCAGCTTGAGGGGAGGCGGAAACTACGAGCAGTACTTC. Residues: CASSLRGGGNYEQYF.

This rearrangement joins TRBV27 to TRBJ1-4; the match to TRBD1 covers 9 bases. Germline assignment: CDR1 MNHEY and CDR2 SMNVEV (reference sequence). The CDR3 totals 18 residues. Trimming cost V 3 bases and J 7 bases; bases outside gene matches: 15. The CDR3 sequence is CASSFSPPRQGGGEKLFF. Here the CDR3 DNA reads TGTGCCAGCAGTTTTAGCCCTCCTCGACAGGGGGGGGGTGAAAAACTGTTTTTT. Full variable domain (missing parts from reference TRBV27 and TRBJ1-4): EAQVTQNPRYLITVTGKKLTVTCSQNMNHEYMSWYRQDPGLGLRQIYYSMNVEVTDKGDVPEGYKVSRKEKRNFPLILESPSPNQTSLYFCASSFSPPRQGGGEKLFFGSGTQLSVL.

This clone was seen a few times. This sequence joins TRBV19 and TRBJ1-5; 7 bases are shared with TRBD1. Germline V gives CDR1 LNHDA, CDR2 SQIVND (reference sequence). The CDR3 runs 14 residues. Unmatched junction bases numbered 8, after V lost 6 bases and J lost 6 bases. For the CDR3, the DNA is TGTGCCAGTAGCCATACAGGGGACTCTCAGCCCCAGCATTTT. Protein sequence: CASSHTGDSQPQHF.

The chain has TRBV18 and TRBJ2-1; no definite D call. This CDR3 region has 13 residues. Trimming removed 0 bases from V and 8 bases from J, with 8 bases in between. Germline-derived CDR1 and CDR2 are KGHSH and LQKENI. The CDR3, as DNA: TGTGCCAGCTCACCACCGCGGTCGGATGAGCAGTTCTTC. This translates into CASSPPRSDEQFF.

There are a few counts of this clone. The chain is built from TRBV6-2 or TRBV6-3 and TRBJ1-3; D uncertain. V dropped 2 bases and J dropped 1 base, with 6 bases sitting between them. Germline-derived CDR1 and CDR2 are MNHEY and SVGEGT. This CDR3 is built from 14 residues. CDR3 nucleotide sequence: TGTGCCAGCAGTTACGCCGGGTCTGGAAACACCATATATTTT. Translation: CASSYAGSGNTIYF.

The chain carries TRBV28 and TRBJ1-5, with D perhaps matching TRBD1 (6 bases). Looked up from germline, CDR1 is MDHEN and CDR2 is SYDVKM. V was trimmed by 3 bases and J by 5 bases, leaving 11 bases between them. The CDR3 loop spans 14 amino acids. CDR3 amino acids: CASSFRRGDQPQHF. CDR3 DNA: TGTGCCAGCAGTTTTCGCAGGGGCGATCAGCCCCAGCATTTT.

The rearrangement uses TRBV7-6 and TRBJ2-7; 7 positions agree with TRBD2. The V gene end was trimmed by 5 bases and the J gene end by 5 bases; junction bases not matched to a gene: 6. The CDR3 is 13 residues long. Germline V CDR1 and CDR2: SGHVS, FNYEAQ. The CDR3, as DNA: TGTGCCAGCAGCGGCCGACGGGGGGACGAGCAGTACTTC. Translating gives CASSGRRGDEQYF.

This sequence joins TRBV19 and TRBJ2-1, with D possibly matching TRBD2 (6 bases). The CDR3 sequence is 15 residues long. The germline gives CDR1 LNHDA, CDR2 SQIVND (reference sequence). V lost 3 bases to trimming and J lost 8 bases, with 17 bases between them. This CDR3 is CASSIAGGVVDEQFF. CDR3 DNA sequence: TGTGCCAGTAGTATCGCTGGCGGGGTAGTCGATGAGCAGTTCTTC.

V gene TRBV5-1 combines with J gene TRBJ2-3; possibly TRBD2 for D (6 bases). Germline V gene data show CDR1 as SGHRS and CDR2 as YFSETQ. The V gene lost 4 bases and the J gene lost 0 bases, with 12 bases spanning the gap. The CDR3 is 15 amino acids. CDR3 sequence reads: CASSRGGESTDTQYF. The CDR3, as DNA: TGCGCCAGCAGCCGGGGCGGGGAAAGCACAGATACGCAGTATTTT.

As DNA, the CDR3 is TGTGCCAGCAGCTGGACAGGGGGGACGGCCGGGGAGCTGTTTTTT. This codes for CASSWTGGTAGELFF. The chain employs TRBV7-9 and TRBJ2-2; 10 nucleotides align to TRBD1. With 4 bases clipped from V and 6 bases from J, the junction kept 5 bases outside the gene matches. Per germline, CDR1 SEHNR and CDR2 FQNEAQ (reference sequence). This CDR3 is 15 amino acids long.

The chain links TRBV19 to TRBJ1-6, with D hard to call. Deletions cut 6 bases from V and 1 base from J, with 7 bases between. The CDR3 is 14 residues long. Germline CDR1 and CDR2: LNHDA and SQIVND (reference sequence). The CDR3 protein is CASRGGSYNSPLHF. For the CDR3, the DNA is TGTGCCAGTAGGGGAGGATCCTATAATTCACCCCTCCACTTT.

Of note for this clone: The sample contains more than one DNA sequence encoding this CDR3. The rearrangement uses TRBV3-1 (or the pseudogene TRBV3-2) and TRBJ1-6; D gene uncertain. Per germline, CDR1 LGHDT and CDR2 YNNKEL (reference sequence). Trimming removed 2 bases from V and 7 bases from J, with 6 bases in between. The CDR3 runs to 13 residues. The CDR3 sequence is CASSQLENSPLHF. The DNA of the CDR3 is TGTGCCAGCAGCCAACTAGAGAATTCACCCCTCCACTTT.

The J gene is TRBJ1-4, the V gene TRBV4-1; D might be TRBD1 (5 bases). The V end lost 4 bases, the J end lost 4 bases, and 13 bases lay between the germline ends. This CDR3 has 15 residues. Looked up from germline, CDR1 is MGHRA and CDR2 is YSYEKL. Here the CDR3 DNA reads TGCGCCAGCAGCCGGCTCGGGACTTTTAATGAAAAACTGTTTTTT. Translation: CASSRLGTFNEKLFF.